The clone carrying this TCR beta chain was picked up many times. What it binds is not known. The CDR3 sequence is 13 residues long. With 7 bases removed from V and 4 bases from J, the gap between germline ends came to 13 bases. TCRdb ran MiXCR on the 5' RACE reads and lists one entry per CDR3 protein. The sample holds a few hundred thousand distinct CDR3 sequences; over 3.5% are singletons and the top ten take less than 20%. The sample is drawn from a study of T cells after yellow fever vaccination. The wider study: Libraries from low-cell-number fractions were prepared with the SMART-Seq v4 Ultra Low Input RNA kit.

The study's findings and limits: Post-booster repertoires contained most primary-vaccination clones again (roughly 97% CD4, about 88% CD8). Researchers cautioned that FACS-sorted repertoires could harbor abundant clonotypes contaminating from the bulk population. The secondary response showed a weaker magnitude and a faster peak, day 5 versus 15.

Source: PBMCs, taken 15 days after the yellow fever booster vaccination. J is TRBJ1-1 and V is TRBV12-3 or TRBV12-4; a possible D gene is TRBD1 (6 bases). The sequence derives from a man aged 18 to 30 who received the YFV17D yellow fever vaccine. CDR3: CASTGPRGTEAFF. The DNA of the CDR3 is TGTGCCAGCACTGGACCCAGGGGCACTGAAGCTTTCTTT.